The source of this T cell receptor beta chain is a study of T cells after yellow fever vaccination. TCRdb fed the 5' RACE reads into MiXCR, producing one record per CDR3 protein. Of roughly 340,000 distinct CDR3 sequences listed, 8% to 10% are singletons. The CDR3 totals 13 residues. Germline CDR1 reads MNHEY; CDR2 reads SVGAGI. Trimming pared 2 bases from V and 4 bases from J, leaving 5 bases between. Sequenced here: PBMCs, sampled on the day of the first yellow fever vaccination. The receptor was derived from a man aged 18 to 29 who received the YFV17D yellow fever vaccine. The rearrangement uses TRBV6-5 and TRBJ2-2; no clear D gene. The DNA of the CDR3 is TGTGCCAGCAGTTACGCTTCCACCGGGGAGCTGTTTTTT. It translates to CASSYASTGELFF.